The 11 T cell receptor beta chains below come from one sample, sequenced in a study of cytomegalovirus exposure and HLA in healthy donors. The PCR made use of 60 Vbeta and 13 Jbeta primers. Clones were read by immunoSEQ multiplex PCR, and TCRdb kept only the in-frame ones, dropping some. There are around 45,000 clones in the sample; about half occur only once, and approximately 5.6% lies in the top ten. Source material: PBMCs. The receptor set was obtained from a man aged 55 to 70 in good health and CMV-seronegative.

This CDR3 is CASSLRDSEETQYF. CDR3 sequence (DNA): TGTGCCAGCAGCTTAAGGGACTCCGAGGAGACCCAGTACTTC. The V call is TRBV7-8, the J call TRBJ2-5, with D maybe TRBD2 (6 bases). Looked up from germline, CDR1 is SGHVS and CDR2 is FQNEAQ. The CDR3 consists of 14 residues. Trimming left V 2 bases short and J 5 bases short, with 12 bases between.

The gene calls are TRBV19 and TRBJ1-1, with D perhaps matching TRBD1 (6 bases). The CDR3 is 14 amino acids. V dropped 11 bases and J dropped 3 bases, with 19 bases sitting between them. Looked up from germline, CDR1 is LNHDA and CDR2 is SQIVND (reference sequence). The CDR3 spells CASDRGRGDTEAFF. DNA of the CDR3: TGTGCCTCCGACCGGGGCAGGGGAGACACTGAAGCTTTCTTT.

This clone occurred a few times. This chain connects TRBV28 to TRBJ2-5, with D possibly being TRBD1 (6 bases). TRBJ2-7 explains the end of the DNA better; the J call may be wrong. Germline CDR1 reads MDHEN; CDR2 reads SYDVKM. The CDR3 has 13 residues. The CDR3 bases are TGTGCCAGCAGACCGGGACAAACCTACGAGCAGTACTTC. This codes for CASRPGQTYEQYF.

The chain employs TRBV30 and TRBJ2-7; TRBD2 is a possible D gene (6 bases). The germline V and J ends were trimmed by 7 bases and 3 bases, with 16 bases remaining between them. The CDR3 totals 13 residues. Germline V lookup: CDR1 GTSNPN, CDR2 SVGIG (reference sequence). In DNA, the CDR3 is TGTGCCTCCTTTGCGGGACCATACTACGAGCAGTACTTC. It codes for CASFAGPYYEQYF.

The gene calls are TRBV6-6 and TRBJ2-5, with 7 bases lining up with TRBD1. The ends lost 6 bases at V and 1 base at J; junction bases unmatched: 5. The CDR3 consists of 14 residues. The germline CDR1 and CDR2 sequences are MNHNY and SVGAGI (reference sequence). The CDR3 region has the DNA TGTGCCAGCAGATCCTCAGGGGGCCAAGAGACCCAGTACTTC. Protein sequence: CASRSSGGQETQYF.

CDR3 DNA sequence: TGTGCCAGCAGGGAAGGGGGGGACGGCTATGGCTACACCTTC. Translated: CASREGGDGYGYTF. The genes are TRBV7-9 and TRBJ1-2; D might be TRBD1 (6 bases). The germline V gene has CDR1 SEHNR and CDR2 FQNEAQ (reference sequence). The CDR3 covers 14 residues. V was trimmed by 6 bases and J by 4 bases, leaving 15 bases between them.

The chain couples TRBV7-2 to TRBJ2-3; 8 bases fit TRBD2. Germline trimming cut 1 base from V and 2 bases from J; bases unmatched to any gene: 5. CDR1 and CDR2 from the germline V gene are SGHTA and FQGNSA. This CDR3 comprises 16 residues. CDR3 nucleotides: TGTGCCAGCAGCTTAGGGCTAGCGGGCCCCACAGATACGCAGTATTTT. This gives the protein CASSLGLAGPTDTQYF.

In its sample, this clone is medium-sized. This chain connects TRBV18 to TRBJ1-1; TRBD1 aligns across 8 bases. V shed 2 bases and J 1 base; nucleotides not matched to a gene: 6. The CDR3 has 16 residues. The germline V gene has CDR1 KGHSH and CDR2 LQKENI. In DNA form, the CDR3 reads TGTGCCAGCTCACCATTACCGACAGGGGCGAACACTGAAGCTTTCTTT. This translates into CASSPLPTGANTEAFF. Using reference TRBV18 and TRBJ1-1 for the parts outside the CDR3, the full variable domain is NAGVMQNPRHLVRRRGQEARLRCSPMKGHSHVYWYRQLPEEGLKFMVYLQKENIIDESGMPKERFSAEFPKEGPSILRIQQVVRGDSAAYFCASSPLPTGANTEAFFGQGTRLTVV.

This chain joins TRBV28 and TRBJ1-5, with a tentative D call TRBD1 (5 bases). Trimming stripped 3 bases from V and 6 bases from J, with 12 bases between. This CDR3 has 14 residues. Germline assignment: CDR1 MDHEN and CDR2 SYDVKM. CDR3 in DNA: TGTGCCAGCAGTTTGGGGGGGGATCCTCAGCCCCAGCATTTT. Its translation is CASSLGGDPQPQHF.

This clone came up once. The chain carries TRBV7-6 and TRBJ2-7; D not resolved. In germline, CDR1 is SGHVS, CDR2 FNYEAQ. The ends were cut back, 5 bases at V and 3 bases at J, with 8 bases in the middle. The CDR3 is 12 amino acids. CDR3 nucleotide sequence: TGTGCCAGCAGCCCCCCAGACTACGAGCAGTACTTC. This sequence encodes CASSPPDYEQYF.

The chain is built from TRBV19 and TRBJ2-3; TRBD2 is a possible D gene (5 bases). Germline V gene lookup returns CDR1 LNHDA and CDR2 SQIVND (reference sequence). Between the trimmed V and J ends, which lost 5 bases and 4 bases, there was a span of 13 bases. This CDR3 spans 14 amino acids. The CDR3 DNA sequence: TGTGCCAGTAGTGAGCTAGCTACCGCAGATACGCAGTATTTT. Protein product: CASSELATADTQYF.